This T cell receptor beta chain was found in a study of breast tumors, draining lymph nodes, adjacent tissues. This clonotype was detected ten times or more. CDR1 and CDR2 from the germline V gene are LNHDA and SQIVND (reference sequence). The length of the CDR3 is 14 residues. Using its own MiXCR run on the multiplex PCR reads, TCRdb lists one record per CDR3 protein. Of 100,000 or so distinct CDR3 sequences in the sample, approximately 22% were seen once. The lymph nodes were axillary draining lymph nodes from breast cancer patients. The chain links TRBV19 to TRBJ1-5; D possibly corresponds to TRBD1 (6 bases). The source material was axillary lymph node tissue. The sequence derives from a female donor with breast cancer. Some clones in this sample may be carry-over from other donors' samples. The CDR3 loop reads CGSQGPHESQPQHF. The CDR3 nucleotides are TGTGGGTCGCAGGGGCCGCACGAGTCGCAGCCCCAGCATTTT.